In this sample, the clone carrying this TCR beta chain turned up a few times. Its antigen is not known. The source of the sample is a study of T-cell reconstitution after alpha-beta-depleted transplantation in children. Study findings and constraints: Elevated TCRbeta diversity at day 60 was traced, in some patients, to surviving recipient T cells and thymic progenitors. Where alpha-beta T cells came from about two months after transplant was reportedly several hundred expanded graft clones. A year had passed since transplant, and T-cell counts and diversity by then came mostly from newly produced T cells.

The authors prepared the TCRbeta library with unique molecular identifiers. TCRdb re-called the PCR reads with MiXCR, one entry per CDR3 protein. Among tens of thousands of distinct CDR3 sequences listed, roughly 18% were seen once. V was shortened by 4 bases and J by 9 bases, with 25 bases between the two germline ends. CDR3 size: 17 residues. Looked up from germline, CDR1 is MGHRA and CDR2 is YSYEKL. This receptor was obtained from a male patient aged 2-10 years who had a stem cell transplant for acute lymphoblastic leukemia, so the T cells may come from the graft donor. This sample comprised PBMCs, mostly from graft donor cells, obtained 360 days after TCRalphabeta/CD19-depleted stem cell transplant. V is TRBV4-1 and J is TRBJ2-1, with D perhaps TRBD2 (6 bases). DNA of the CDR3: TGCGCCAGCAGCCGACTGGCCGGGACCCGGGGAGCGGGTGAGCAGTTCTTC. Translation gives CASSRLAGTRGAGEQFF.